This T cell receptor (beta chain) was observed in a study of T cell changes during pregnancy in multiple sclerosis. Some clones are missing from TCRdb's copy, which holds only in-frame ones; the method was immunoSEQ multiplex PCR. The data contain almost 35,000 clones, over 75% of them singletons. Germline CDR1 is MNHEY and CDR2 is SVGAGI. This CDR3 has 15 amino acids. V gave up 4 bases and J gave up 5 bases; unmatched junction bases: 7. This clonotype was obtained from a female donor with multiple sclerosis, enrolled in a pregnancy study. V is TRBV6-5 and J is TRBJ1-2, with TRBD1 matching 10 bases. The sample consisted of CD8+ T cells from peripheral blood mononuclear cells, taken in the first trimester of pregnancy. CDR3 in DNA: TGTGCCAGCAGTTCGTCCGACAGGGGGCCATATGGCTACACCTTC. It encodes CASSSSDRGPYGYTF.